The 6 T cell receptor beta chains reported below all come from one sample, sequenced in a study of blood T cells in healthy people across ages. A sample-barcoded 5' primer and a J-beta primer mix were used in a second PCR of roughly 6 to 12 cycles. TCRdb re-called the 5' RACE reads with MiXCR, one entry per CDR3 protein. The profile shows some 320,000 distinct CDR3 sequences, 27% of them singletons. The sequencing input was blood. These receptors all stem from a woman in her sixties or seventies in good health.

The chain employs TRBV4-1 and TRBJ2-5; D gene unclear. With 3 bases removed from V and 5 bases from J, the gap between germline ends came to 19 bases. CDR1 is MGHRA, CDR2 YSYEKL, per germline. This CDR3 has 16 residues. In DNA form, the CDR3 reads TGCGCCAGCAGCCAGCTAGAGGCCCCTTCGAGGGAGACCCAGTACTTC. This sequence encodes CASSQLEAPSRETQYF.

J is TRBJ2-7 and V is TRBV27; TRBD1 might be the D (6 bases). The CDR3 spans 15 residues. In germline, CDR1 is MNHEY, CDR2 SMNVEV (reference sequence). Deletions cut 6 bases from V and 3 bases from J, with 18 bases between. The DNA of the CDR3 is TGTGCCAGCAGAAGAGGGACATTATCCCTCTACGAGCAGTACTTC. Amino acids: CASRRGTLSLYEQYF.

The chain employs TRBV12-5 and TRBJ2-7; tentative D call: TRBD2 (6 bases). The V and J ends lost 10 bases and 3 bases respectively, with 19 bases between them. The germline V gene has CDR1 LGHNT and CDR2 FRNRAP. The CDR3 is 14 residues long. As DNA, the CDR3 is TGTGCTACTGCCTCCCTGGGGGGTTACTACGAGCAGTACTTC. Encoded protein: CATASLGGYYEQYF.

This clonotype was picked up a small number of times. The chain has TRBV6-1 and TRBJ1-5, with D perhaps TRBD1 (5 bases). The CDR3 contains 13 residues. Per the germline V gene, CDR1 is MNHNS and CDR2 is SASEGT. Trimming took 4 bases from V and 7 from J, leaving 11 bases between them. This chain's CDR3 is CASSGGSIQPQHF. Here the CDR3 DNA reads TGTGCCAGCAGTGGGGGCTCGATACAGCCCCAGCATTTT.

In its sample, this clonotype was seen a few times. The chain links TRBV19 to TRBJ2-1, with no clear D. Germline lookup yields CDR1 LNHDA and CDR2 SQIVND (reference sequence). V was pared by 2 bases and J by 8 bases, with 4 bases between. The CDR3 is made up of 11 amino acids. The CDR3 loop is CASSIWDEQFF. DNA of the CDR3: TGTGCCAGTAGTATATGGGATGAGCAGTTCTTC.

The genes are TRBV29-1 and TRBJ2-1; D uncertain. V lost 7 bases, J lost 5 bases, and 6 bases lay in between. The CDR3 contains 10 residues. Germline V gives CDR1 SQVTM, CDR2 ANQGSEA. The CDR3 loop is CSAAHNEQFF. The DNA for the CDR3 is TGCAGCGCGGCCCACAATGAGCAGTTCTTC.